These T cell receptor beta chains were read from a single sample in a study of cytomegalovirus exposure and HLA in healthy donors. Some clones are missing from TCRdb's copy, which holds only in-frame ones; the method was immunoSEQ multiplex PCR. In all, the sample yields 80,000 or so clones. Material: PBMCs. These receptors were collected from a woman between 25 and 40 years old in good health and CMV-seronegative. The conserved cysteine and the conserved F or W are not part of the CDR3 here. The D gene is left open where the match is weak.

v_gene: TRBV19; d_gene: -; CDR3aa: ASSIGGAIGEQY
v_gene: TRBV6-6; d_gene: -; CDR3aa: ASSYSTGTGGYEQY
v_gene: TRBV6-5; d_gene: TRBD2; CDR3aa: ASRKLAGVGETQY
v_gene: TRBV6-1; d_gene: -; CDR3aa: ASTHRLGTGNTIY
v_gene: TRBV30; d_gene: -; CDR3aa: ACGKRGSPLH
v_gene: TRBV4-1; d_gene: TRBD1; CDR3aa: ASSHRQGGMGEQY
v_gene: TRBV5-1; d_gene: -; CDR3aa: ASSLVQLASYNEQF
v_gene: TRBV30; d_gene: TRBD1; CDR3aa: AWSTGVVAYEQY
v_gene: TRBV18; d_gene: -; CDR3aa: ASSPETTGNTEAF
v_gene: TRBV5-1; d_gene: -; CDR3aa: ASSLVQEPYEQY
v_gene: TRBV5-6; d_gene: TRBD1; CDR3aa: ASSLDEGAAAF
v_gene: TRBV6-4; d_gene: TRBD1; CDR3aa: ASSEGTGSQPQH
v_gene: TRBV28; d_gene: TRBD1; CDR3aa: ASSLLQGANNEQF
v_gene: TRBV30; d_gene: -; CDR3aa: AWSAQGTPTDTQY
v_gene: TRBV11-2; d_gene: -; CDR3aa: ASSQQAGVFRKETQY
v_gene: TRBV30; d_gene: TRBD1; CDR3aa: AWSFRVTGATNEKLF
v_gene: TRBV30; d_gene: TRBD1; CDR3aa: AWSLTGQKTQY
v_gene: TRBV29-1; d_gene: -; CDR3aa: SVEDPTGGGGGAGTDTQY
v_gene: TRBV19; d_gene: -; CDR3aa: ASSMDVGTGNTIY
v_gene: TRBV4-1; d_gene: TRBD1; CDR3aa: ASSQGQGPLTEAF
v_gene: TRBV29-1; d_gene: TRBD1; CDR3aa: SVGGTGSYEQY
v_gene: TRBV12-5; d_gene: TRBD2; CDR3aa: ASGSGLAGATDTQY
v_gene: TRBV6-5; d_gene: TRBD2; CDR3aa: ASSSSSGRVDTQY
v_gene: TRBV30; d_gene: TRBD1; CDR3aa: ACWDRNTEAF
v_gene: TRBV29-1; d_gene: -; CDR3aa: SVALAERETQY
v_gene: TRBV18; d_gene: -; CDR3aa: ASSPGSTGANVLT
v_gene: TRBV19; d_gene: -; CDR3aa: ASRELALNTEAF
v_gene: TRBV6-5; d_gene: TRBD1; CDR3aa: ASRTGTGSNEQY
v_gene: TRBV18; d_gene: -; CDR3aa: ASSPGQNTGELF
v_gene: TRBV6-6; d_gene: TRBD2; CDR3aa: ASSPPSGGAGGELF
v_gene: TRBV4-2; d_gene: TRBD2; CDR3aa: ASSQGQGREADEQY
v_gene: TRBV15; d_gene: TRBD1; CDR3aa: ATSRDPGGLTGELF
v_gene: TRBV6-1; d_gene: -; CDR3aa: ASTKGPVYEQY
v_gene: TRBV11-2; d_gene: -; CDR3aa: ASSLFLTPSTDTQY
v_gene: TRBV27; d_gene: -; CDR3aa: ASSFRVPRDMNTEAF
v_gene: TRBV29-1; d_gene: -; CDR3aa: ASLTNNEQF
v_gene: TRBV7-8; d_gene: TRBD1; CDR3aa: ASRPTGGHEQY
v_gene: TRBV5-1; d_gene: TRBD1; CDR3aa: ASSWRPGQGASGANVLT
v_gene: TRBV28; d_gene: TRBD2; CDR3aa: ASSLWEPQRGYSYEQY
v_gene: TRBV5-8; d_gene: TRBD1; CDR3aa: ASSGTGVFLGTEAF
v_gene: TRBV6-1; d_gene: -; CDR3aa: ASRTRLEETQY
v_gene: TRBV15; d_gene: -; CDR3aa: ATSRQLANVLT
v_gene: TRBV4-2; d_gene: TRBD2; CDR3aa: ASSQPGGGVNTGELF
v_gene: TRBV7-9; d_gene: -; CDR3aa: ASSLEGTSNEQF
v_gene: TRBV2; d_gene: TRBD2; CDR3aa: ASTRLAGGQNGELF
v_gene: TRBV18; d_gene: TRBD2; CDR3aa: ASSPPGSGRNTYEQY
v_gene: TRBV2; d_gene: -; CDR3aa: ASSWDFYEQY
v_gene: TRBV7-8; d_gene: TRBD2; CDR3aa: ASSRLANEQF
v_gene: TRBV6-1; d_gene: -; CDR3aa: ASSEDGTYNEQF
v_gene: TRBV29-1; d_gene: TRBD2; CDR3aa: SAVLAVDTQY